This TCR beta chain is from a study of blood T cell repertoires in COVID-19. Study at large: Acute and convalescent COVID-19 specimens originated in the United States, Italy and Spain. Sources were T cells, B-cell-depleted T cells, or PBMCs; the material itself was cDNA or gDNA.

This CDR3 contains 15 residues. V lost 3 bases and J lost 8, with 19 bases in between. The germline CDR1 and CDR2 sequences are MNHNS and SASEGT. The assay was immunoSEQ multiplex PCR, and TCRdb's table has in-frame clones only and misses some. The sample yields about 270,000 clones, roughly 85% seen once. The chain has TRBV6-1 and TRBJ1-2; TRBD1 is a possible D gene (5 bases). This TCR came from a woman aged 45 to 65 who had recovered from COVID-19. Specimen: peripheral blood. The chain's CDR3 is CASSDRDLLRRGYTF. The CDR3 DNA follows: TGTGCCAGCAGTGACCGGGACTTACTCCGGAGGGGCTACACCTTC.